What follows are 27 T cell receptor beta chains derived from one specimen sequenced in a study of T cell repertoires in cytomegalovirus infection. TCRdb reprocessed the reads via MiXCR and lists one record per CDR3 protein. This table holds hundreds of thousands of distinct CDR3 sequences, more than 20% found once. The source material was CD8+ T cells from PBMCs. The receptors were sampled from a human donor in good health (CMV status not recorded). Some clones in this sample may be carry-over from other donors' samples.

The chain employs TRBV9 and TRBJ1-1, with TRBD1 as a possible D gene (6 bases). V was shortened by 0 bases and J by 4 bases, with 7 bases between the two germline ends. The CDR3 sequence is 13 residues long. CDR1 SGDLS and CDR2 YYNGEE come from the germline V gene. Written as DNA, the CDR3 is TGTGCCAGCAGCGTAGAAGGGGGCACTGAAGCTTTCTTT. It translates to CASSVEGGTEAFF.

A note on this clonotype: Possible read error: a much larger clone is one base away. The V and J genes are TRBV7-4 and TRBJ2-1, with TRBD2 identical over 7 bases. The CDR3 sequence is 16 residues long. Germline values: CDR1 SGHVT, CDR2 SQSDAQ. CDR3 protein: CTSSPGASGTRDEQFF. The CDR3 DNA reads as TGTACCAGCAGCCCTGGGGCTAGCGGAACCCGGGATGAGCAGTTCTTC.

The V call is TRBV6-1, the J call TRBJ2-1, with TRBD2 matching over 8 bases. The CDR3 loop spans 15 amino acids. The V segment lost 5 bases and the J segment 6 bases; nucleotides outside the gene matches: 9. From germline, CDR1 is MNHNS and CDR2 SASEGT. The CDR3 spells CASSLSGGPVNEQFF. The CDR3, as DNA: TGTGCCAGCAGTTTATCGGGGGGGCCGGTCAATGAGCAGTTCTTC.

This clonotype was seen at least ten times. The V gene is TRBV10-3, the J gene TRBJ2-5, with D perhaps given as TRBD1 or TRBD2 (5 bases each). The CDR3 contains 13 residues. Trimming stripped 6 bases from V and 2 bases from J, with 10 bases between. Per the germline V gene, CDR1 is ENHRY and CDR2 is SYGVKD. Here the CDR3 DNA reads TGTGCCATCAGACCGGGGCCTCAAGAGACCCAGTACTTC. The encoded protein is CAIRPGPQETQYF.

This clonotype was recorded many times. The chain recombines TRBV7-2 with TRBJ2-1; 7 bases match TRBD2. Germline CDR1 is SGHTA and CDR2 is FQGNSA. The ends lost 1 base at V and 12 bases at J; junction bases unmatched: 6. The CDR3 consists of 13 residues. The CDR3, as DNA: TGTGCCAGCAGCTTAGGGGACTATCCAGGGCAGTTCTTC. Amino acid sequence: CASSLGDYPGQFF. Filled out from reference TRBV7-2 and TRBJ2-1, the complete variable domain reads GAGVSQSPSNKVTEKGKDVELRCDPISGHTALYWYRQSLGQGLEFLIYFQGNSAPDKSGLPSDRFSAERTGGSVSTLTIQRTQQEDSAVYLCASSLGDYPGQFFGPGTRLTVL.

The gene calls are TRBV6-6 and TRBJ2-2; D possibly uses TRBD1 or TRBD2 (5 bases each). The germline V gene has CDR1 MNHNY and CDR2 SVGAGI (reference sequence). V lost 8 bases and J lost 6, with 13 bases in between. CDR3 size: 13 residues. DNA of the CDR3: TGTGCCAGCTGGGACCCCGTCGCCGGGGAGCTGTTTTTT. This codes for CASWDPVAGELFF.

This clonotype was seen a handful of times. The chain links TRBV29-1 to TRBJ1-2; D gene ambiguous. With 2 bases removed from V and 8 bases from J, the gap between germline ends came to 9 bases. The CDR3 extends over 11 amino acids. CDR1 is SQVTM and CDR2 is ANQGSEA in the germline V gene. The CDR3 region has the DNA TGCAGCGTTGAAATAAGAGAAGGCTACACCTTC. It is translated as CSVEIREGYTF.

This clonotype appeared a few times. The chain is built from TRBV28 and TRBJ2-1, with D perhaps matching TRBD1 or TRBD2 (6 bases each). Looked up from germline, CDR1 is MDHEN and CDR2 is SYDVKM. CDR3 size: 14 residues. Deletions cut 2 bases from V and 5 bases from J, with 10 bases between. CDR3 nucleotides: TGTGCCAGCAGTTTAAGGGGGAGGAACAATGAGCAGTTCTTC. Translating gives CASSLRGRNNEQFF.

V gene TRBV28 combines with J gene TRBJ2-3; D may match TRBD1 or TRBD2 (6 bases each). The CDR3 runs 17 residues. Germline V CDR1 and CDR2: MDHEN, SYDVKM. V was shortened by 7 bases and J by 2 bases, with 22 bases between the two germline ends. This CDR3 is CASNPNLGGDFTDTQYF. In DNA form, the CDR3 reads TGTGCCAGCAACCCCAATCTCGGGGGCGACTTCACAGATACGCAGTATTTT.

The chain employs TRBV7-9 and TRBJ1-2; weak D call: TRBD1 (5 bases). This CDR3 is 15 amino acids long. The V and J ends lost 5 bases and 4 bases respectively, with 17 bases between them. Germline CDR1 reads SEHNR; CDR2 reads FQNEAQ (reference sequence). CDR3 loop: CASSTVGGVGYGYTF. The CDR3 nucleotides read TGTGCCAGCAGCACCGTCGGGGGGGTTGGCTATGGCTACACCTTC.

This clonotype was seen a few times. The chain combines TRBV14 with TRBJ2-1, with unresolved D. CDR1 is SGHDN, CDR2 FVKESK, per germline. The CDR3 consists of 14 residues. The V end was cut by 1 base, the J end by 4 bases, with 8 bases between. CDR3 in amino acids: CASSQGWDYNEQFF. The CDR3 bases are TGTGCCAGCAGCCAAGGGTGGGATTACAATGAGCAGTTCTTC.

This chain uses TRBV20-1 with TRBJ2-7; D remains unclear. From germline, CDR1 is DFQATT and CDR2 SNEGSKA (reference sequence). The V gene lost 0 bases and the J gene lost 4 bases, with 10 bases spanning the gap. This CDR3 is built from 13 residues. The CDR3 bases are TGCAGTGCTAGAGATCGGCTCTCATACGAGCAGTACGTC. Translating it yields CSARDRLSYEQYV.

The chain couples TRBV6-5 to TRBJ2-2; D is possibly TRBD1 (6 bases). CDR1 MNHEY and CDR2 SVGAGI come from the germline V gene. The V gene lost 0 bases and the J gene lost 0 bases, with 11 bases spanning the gap. The CDR3 totals 17 residues. CDR3 in amino acids: CASSYSDSNANTGELFF. CDR3 DNA: TGTGCCAGCAGTTACTCGGACAGTAACGCGAACACCGGGGAGCTGTTTTTT.

This chain links TRBV27 with TRBJ2-2; the D gene is possibly TRBD1 (6 bases). Trimming pared 5 bases from V and 2 bases from J, leaving 12 bases between. The length of the CDR3 is 15 residues. Germline V gene lookup returns CDR1 MNHEY and CDR2 SMNVEV (reference sequence). CDR3 DNA: TGTGCCAGCAGTCCCACAGGGTACAACACCGGGGAGCTGTTTTTT. Its translation is CASSPTGYNTGELFF.

The chain couples TRBV28 to TRBJ2-1; D is possibly TRBD2 (7 bases). CDR3 length: 16 residues. With 1 base removed from V and 5 bases from J, the gap between germline ends came to 15 bases. Germline values: CDR1 MDHEN, CDR2 SYDVKM. CDR3 residues: CASSLYREGLDNEQFF. The CDR3 bases are TGTGCCAGCAGTTTATACAGGGAGGGTCTCGACAATGAGCAGTTCTTC.

At least ten counts were recorded for this clonotype. This chain connects TRBV7-2 to TRBJ2-1; TRBD2 aligns across 12 bases. Germline CDR1 SGHTA, CDR2 FQGNSA. The CDR3 loop spans 17 amino acids. The ends lost 2 bases at V and 3 bases at J; junction bases unmatched: 5. This CDR3 is CASSLPSGGVLYNEQFF. CDR3 sequence (DNA): TGTGCCAGCAGCTTACCTAGCGGGGGGGTCCTCTACAATGAGCAGTTCTTC.

The table lists this clonotype with a few counts. The rearrangement uses TRBV20-1 and TRBJ2-7; tentatively, D is TRBD1 (5 bases). The V gene lost 0 bases and the J gene lost 2 bases, with 11 bases spanning the gap. The CDR3 runs to 14 residues. Germline CDR1 DFQATT, CDR2 SNEGSKA (reference sequence). The CDR3 DNA follows: TGCAGTGCTAGAGATAGCAGGGCCGCCTACGAGCAGTACTTC. This sequence encodes CSARDSRAAYEQYF.

On this clonotype: It is likely a read error, because the conserved phenylalanine at the end of the CDR3 is missing. The chain uses TRBV4-1 and TRBJ2-3; weak D call: TRBD1 (5 bases). V lost 4 bases, J lost 2 bases, and 16 bases lay in between. The CDR3 is 16 amino acids. Germline loops: CDR1 MGHRA, CDR2 YSYEKL. CDR3 coding DNA: TGCGCCAGCAGCCCCCTAGGGGCAGGGAACACAGATACGCAGTATTAT. The encoded protein is CASSPLGAGNTDTQYY.

Only a few counts were recorded for this clonotype. The chain has TRBV7-8 and TRBJ2-7, with a weak D call TRBD1 (5 bases). There are 14 residues in the CDR3. Trimming took off 3 bases at V and 2 bases at J, with 11 bases between the two ends. Germline V gene sequence: CDR1 SGHVS, CDR2 FQNEAQ. DNA for the CDR3: TGTGCCAGCAGCTTGCGGCAGGGAACCTACGAGCAGTACTTC. It codes for CASSLRQGTYEQYF.

The rearrangement joins TRBV29-1 to TRBJ1-1, with D perhaps matching TRBD1 (6 bases). The CDR3 loop spans 13 amino acids. V was shortened by 6 bases and J by 4 bases, with 15 bases between the two germline ends. In germline, CDR1 is SQVTM, CDR2 ANQGSEA. CDR3 residues: CSVRGGAFTEAFF. CDR3 coding DNA: TGCAGCGTAAGGGGGGGGGCTTTCACTGAAGCTTTCTTT.

V is TRBV15 and J is TRBJ1-5, with 8 bases fitting TRBD1. Germline CDR1 LNHNV, CDR2 YYDKDF (reference sequence). Trimming cost V 5 bases and J 5 bases; bases outside gene matches: 5. CDR3 length: 14 residues. CDR3 region: CATSYETGDQPQHF. The CDR3 DNA is TGTGCCACCAGCTACGAGACAGGGGATCAGCCCCAGCATTTT.

The V gene is TRBV7-9, the J gene TRBJ2-2; D remains ambiguous. CDR1 and CDR2 from the germline V gene are SEHNR and FQNEAQ (reference sequence). V dropped 4 bases and J dropped 7 bases, with 13 bases sitting between them. The CDR3 extends over 14 amino acids. CDR3 sequence (DNA): TGTGCCAGCAGCTCCCCTATTCGTCGCGGGGAGCTGTTTTTT. Protein: CASSSPIRRGELFF.

This clonotype was recorded a few times. V usage is TRBV6-1 and J usage is TRBJ2-3; possible D gene TRBD1, 6 bases. Germline CDR1 and CDR2: MNHNS and SASEGT. The V and J ends lost 6 bases and 2 bases respectively, with 12 bases between them. CDR3 size: 14 residues. The DNA of the CDR3 is TGTGCCAGCAGCCCGACAGGTGCCACAGATACGCAGTATTTT. Translating gives CASSPTGATDTQYF.

This clonotype was seen ten or more times. The J gene is TRBJ2-7, the V gene TRBV7-9; D not resolved. This CDR3 region has 13 residues. Per germline, CDR1 SEHNR and CDR2 FQNEAQ (reference sequence). Trimming stripped 5 bases from V and 4 bases from J, with 12 bases between. CDR3 residues: CASSPDGEYEQYV. CDR3 in DNA: TGTGCCAGCAGCCCGGACGGAGAGTACGAGCAGTACGTC.

This clonotype was counted at least ten times. This chain links TRBV7-8 with TRBJ2-1; 8 bases match TRBD2. V was clipped by 5 bases and J by 4 bases; unmatched bases: 7. CDR1 and CDR2 (germline): SGHVS, FQNEAQ. This CDR3 comprises 15 residues. The CDR3 sequence is CASSPSSGVYNEQFF. The CDR3 nucleotides read TGTGCCAGCAGCCCGAGTAGCGGGGTTTACAATGAGCAGTTCTTC. Full variable domain (missing parts from reference TRBV7-8 and TRBJ2-1): GAGVSQSPRYKVAKRGQDVALRCDPISGHVSLFWYQQALGQGPEFLTYFQNEAQLDKSGLPSDRFFAERPEGSVSTLKIQRTQQEDSAVYLCASSPSSGVYNEQFFGPGTRLTVL.

This clonotype was seen ten or more times. This chain links TRBV12-3 or TRBV12-4 with TRBJ2-7, with D tentatively TRBD1 (6 bases). The CDR3 spans 13 residues. The V end was cut by 2 bases, the J end by 5 bases, with 10 bases between. CDR3 DNA sequence: TGTGCCAGCAGTTTATACAGGGTAAACGAGCAGTACTTC. This sequence encodes CASSLYRVNEQYF.

The table lists this clonotype with many counts. V usage is TRBV7-2 and J usage is TRBJ2-7; TRBD2 aligns across 8 bases. The CDR3 contains 18 residues. Germline V lookup: CDR1 SGHTA, CDR2 FQGNSA. V lost 2 bases, J lost 5 bases, and 17 bases stayed unmatched. The CDR3 loop reads CASSLPIEAGDLADEQYF. DNA for the CDR3: TGTGCCAGCAGCTTACCCATAGAAGCGGGGGATTTGGCGGACGAGCAGTACTTC. Complete variable domain (other parts from reference TRBV7-2 and TRBJ2-7): GAGVSQSPSNKVTEKGKDVELRCDPISGHTALYWYRQSLGQGLEFLIYFQGNSAPDKSGLPSDRFSAERTGGSVSTLTIQRTQQEDSAVYLCASSLPIEAGDLADEQYFGPGTRLTVT.